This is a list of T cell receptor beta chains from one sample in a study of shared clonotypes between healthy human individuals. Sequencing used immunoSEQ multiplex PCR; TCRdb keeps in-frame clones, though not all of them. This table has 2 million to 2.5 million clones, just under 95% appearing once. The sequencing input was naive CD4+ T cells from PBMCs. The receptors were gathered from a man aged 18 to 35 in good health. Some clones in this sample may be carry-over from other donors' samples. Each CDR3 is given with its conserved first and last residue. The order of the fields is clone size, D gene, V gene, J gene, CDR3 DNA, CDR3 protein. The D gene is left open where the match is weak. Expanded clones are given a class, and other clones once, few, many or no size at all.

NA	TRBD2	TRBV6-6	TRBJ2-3	TGTGCCACCGACCCGACTAGCGGAGGAACAGATACGCAGTATTTT	CATDPTSGGTDTQYF
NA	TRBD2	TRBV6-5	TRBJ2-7	TGTGCCAGCAGTTCCATTCTAGCCGGGAGGACCTACGAGCAGTACTTC	CASSSILAGRTYEQYF
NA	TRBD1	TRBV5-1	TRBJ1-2	TGCGCCAGCAGCTTGGGACAGGGGGCTGGAGGCTACACCTTC	CASSLGQGAGGYTF
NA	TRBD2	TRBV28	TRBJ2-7	TGTGCCAGCAGTTTTTTCGGGAGGAAGGTTGGCGAGCAGTACTTC	CASSFFGRKVGEQYF
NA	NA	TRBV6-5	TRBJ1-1	TGTGCCAGCAGTTACGTCCGGGGAGGGAACACTGAAGCTTTCTTT	CASSYVRGGNTEAFF
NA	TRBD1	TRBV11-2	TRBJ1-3	TGTGCCAGCAGCCAACAGGGGATTGGAAACACCATATATTTT	CASSQQGIGNTIYF
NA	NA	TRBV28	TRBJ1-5	TGTGCCAGCAGTTTAAGGGGACCCGGGGGTCAGCCCCAGCATTTT	CASSLRGPGGQPQHF
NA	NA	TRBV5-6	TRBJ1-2	TGTGCCAGCAGCCCAGACCGGGCCGAGAATGGCTACACCTTC	CASSPDRAENGYTF
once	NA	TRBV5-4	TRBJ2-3	TGTGCCAGCAGCCCCCTCGGACGAGACACAGATACGCAGTATTTT	CASSPLGRDTDTQYF
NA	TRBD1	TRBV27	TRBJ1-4	TGTGCCAGCAGTTCGCGTTTGACAGGGGCTAATGAAAAACTGTTTTTT	CASSSRLTGANEKLFF
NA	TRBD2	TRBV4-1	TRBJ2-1	TGCGCCAGCAGCCAACCTCCTAGCGGGAGGGCCAGAGATGAGCAGTTCTTC	CASSQPPSGRARDEQFF
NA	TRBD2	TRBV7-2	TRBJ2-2	TGTGCCAGCAGCCACGGGCGGGGAGGGACCGGGGAGCTGTTTTTT	CASSHGRGGTGELFF
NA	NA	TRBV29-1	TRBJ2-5	TGCAGCGGGAGGGGTGGGGAGACCCAGTACTTC	CSGRGGETQYF
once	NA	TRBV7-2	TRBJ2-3	TGTGCCAGCAGCTTACAGGGGGCGGGAGGGCCAGATACGCAGTATTTT	CASSLQGAGGPDTQYF
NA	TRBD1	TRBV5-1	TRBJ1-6	TGCGCCAGCAGCCCGACCGGGACAGGGGAATCACCCCTCCACTTT	CASSPTGTGESPLHF
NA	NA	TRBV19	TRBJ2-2	TGTGCCAGTAGTCCCCTCGCGGGCACCGGGGAGCTGTTTTTT	CASSPLAGTGELFF
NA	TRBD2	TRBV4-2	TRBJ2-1	TGTGCCAGCAGCCGCTCGGCCAGCGGGAGATCTAATGAGCAGTTCTTC	CASSRSASGRSNEQFF
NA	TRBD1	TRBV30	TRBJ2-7	TGTGCCTGGAGGATCAAGGGACAGGGTTCCCACGAGCAGTACTTC	CAWRIKGQGSHEQYF
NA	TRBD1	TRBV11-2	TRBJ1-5	TGTGCCAGCAGCTACGACAGGGTTGGGAATCAGCCCCAGCATTTT	CASSYDRVGNQPQHF
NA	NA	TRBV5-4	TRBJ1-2	TGTGCCAGCAGCTTGGACGCCTATGGCTACACCTTC	CASSLDAYGYTF
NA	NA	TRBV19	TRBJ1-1	TGTGCCAGTAGTATAGTTGGGGGGGACACTGAAGCTTTCTTT	CASSIVGGDTEAFF
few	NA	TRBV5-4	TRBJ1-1	TGTGCCAGCAGCTTCCCGGGGCCGAACACTGAAGCTTTCTTT	CASSFPGPNTEAFF
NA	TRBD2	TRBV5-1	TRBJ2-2	TGCGCCAGCAGCTCAGATCCTAGCGGGAGGACCTTATCAAACACCGGGGAGCTGTTTTTT	CASSSDPSGRTLSNTGELFF
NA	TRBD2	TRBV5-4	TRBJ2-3	TGTGCCAGCAGCGGTGGACTAGCGGGAGCAACAGATACGCAGTATTTT	CASSGGLAGATDTQYF
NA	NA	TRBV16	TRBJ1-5	TGTGCCAGCAGCCCTCAAGGACGTGGAGGAAGCAATCAGCCCCAGCATTTT	CASSPQGRGGSNQPQHF
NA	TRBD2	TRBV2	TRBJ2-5	TGTGCCAGCAGTGGGACTAGCGTTCTACAGACCCAGTACTTC	CASSGTSVLQTQYF
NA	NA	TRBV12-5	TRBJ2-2	TGTGCTAGTGGTTTAGAGCCCGGGACAAGACTCGGCGGGGAGCTGTTTTTT	CASGLEPGTRLGGELFF
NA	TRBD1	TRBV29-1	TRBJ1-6	TGCAGCGTTGTATTGGGACAGGGGAATTCACCCCTCCACTTT	CSVVLGQGNSPLHF
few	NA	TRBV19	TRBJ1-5	TGTGCCAGTAGTCGCATAACAAGCAATCAGCCCCAGCATTTT	CASSRITSNQPQHF
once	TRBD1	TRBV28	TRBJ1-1	TGTGCCAGCAGCACAGGGGGCCTGGGGGACACTGAAGCTTTCTTT	CASSTGGLGDTEAFF
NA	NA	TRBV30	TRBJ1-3	TGTGCCTGGGCAAAGGCAGGGGTTCTCTCTCACTCTGGAAACACCATATATTTT	CAWAKAGVLSHSGNTIYF
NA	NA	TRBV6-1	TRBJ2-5	TGTGCCAGCAGGTTCCAAGAGACCCAGTACTTC	CASRFQETQYF
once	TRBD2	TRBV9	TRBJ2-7	TGTGCCAGCAGCGTAAGCGGGGGACTCTTCTACGAGCAGTACTTC	CASSVSGGLFYEQYF
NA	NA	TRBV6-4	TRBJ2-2	TGTGCCACCGTCACCCCCCGTCCTAGCCGACACACCGGGGAGCTGTTTTTT	CATVTPRPSRHTGELFF
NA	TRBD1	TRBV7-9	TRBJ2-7	TGTGCCAGCAGCTCAGCGACAGGGGTCCGCCTCCCCTTAGTCGAGCAGTACTTC	CASSSATGVRLPLVEQYF
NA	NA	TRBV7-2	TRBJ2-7	TGTGCCAGCAGCTTAGTAGGCGCAGGGGCTTACGAGCAGTACTTC	CASSLVGAGAYEQYF
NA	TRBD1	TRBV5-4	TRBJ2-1	TGTGCCAGCAGTTCCGGGACAGGGGGAGACAATGAGCAGTTCTTC	CASSSGTGGDNEQFF
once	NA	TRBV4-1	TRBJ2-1	TGCGCCAGCAGCCGTACTATGTTCAATGAGCAGTTCTTC	CASSRTMFNEQFF
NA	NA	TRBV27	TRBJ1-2	TGTGCCAGCAGCTCTTTGCGGGGTTCTGGCGGCTACACCTTC	CASSSLRGSGGYTF
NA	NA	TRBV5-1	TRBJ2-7	TGCGCCAGCAGCGTGACACCCGGCGGCTCCTACGAGCAGTACTTC	CASSVTPGGSYEQYF
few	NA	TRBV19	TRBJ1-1	TGTGCCAGTAGTATCCGAACAGGGTCCACTGAAGCTTTCTTT	CASSIRTGSTEAFF
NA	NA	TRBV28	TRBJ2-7	TGTGCCAGCTCTTTATACGAGCAGTACTTC	CASSLYEQYF
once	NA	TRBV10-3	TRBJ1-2	TGTGCCATCAGTCCTTCGGGGGGGTCCTATGGCTACACCTTC	CAISPSGGSYGYTF
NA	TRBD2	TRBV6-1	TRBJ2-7	TGTGCCAGCAGTCCGACTAGCGGGAGTTACGAGCAGTACTTC	CASSPTSGSYEQYF
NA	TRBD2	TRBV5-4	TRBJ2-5	TGTGCCAGCAGTCTGGGACTAGCGGGAGGGGGGGAGACCCAGTACTTC	CASSLGLAGGGETQYF
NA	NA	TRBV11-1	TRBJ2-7	TGTGCCAGCAGCCCCGACGGGGCCCGGAGTTACGAGCAGTACTTC	CASSPDGARSYEQYF
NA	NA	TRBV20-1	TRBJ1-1	TGCAGTGCTAGCCCGGGCATTGAAGCTTTCTTT	CSASPGIEAFF
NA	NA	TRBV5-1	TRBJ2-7	TGCGCCAGCAGCTTGTACGCCCGGGACGAGCAGTACTTC	CASSLYARDEQYF
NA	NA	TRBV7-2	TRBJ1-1	TGTGCCAGCAGCCTAGACCGCTTTAAAGCTTTCTTT	CASSLDRFKAFF
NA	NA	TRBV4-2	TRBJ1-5	TGTGCCAGCAGCCAAGATGGAGGTCGGGGACATAATCAGCCCCAGCATTTT	CASSQDGGRGHNQPQHF
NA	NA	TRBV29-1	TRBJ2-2	TGCAGCGTTGATTCGGGCACCCCAGGGGCCGGGGAGCTGTTTTTT	CSVDSGTPGAGELFF
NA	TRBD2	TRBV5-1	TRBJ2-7	TGCGCCAGCAGCCCCGGACTAGCGGCCTACGAGCAGTACTTC	CASSPGLAAYEQYF
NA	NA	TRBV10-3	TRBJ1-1	TGTGCCATCAGTGAGTCGTGGGGAGGTACTGAAGCTTTCTTT	CAISESWGGTEAFF
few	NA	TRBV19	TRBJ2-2	TGTGCCAGTAAGGTGGACACCGGGGAGCTGTTTTTT	CASKVDTGELFF
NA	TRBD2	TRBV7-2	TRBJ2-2	TGTGCCAGCAGCCGGGGGGAGAACACCGGGGAGCTGTTTTTT	CASSRGENTGELFF
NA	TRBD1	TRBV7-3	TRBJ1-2	TGTGCCAGCAGCCTAGGGACAGGCCTAACGGGAGGCTACACCTTC	CASSLGTGLTGGYTF